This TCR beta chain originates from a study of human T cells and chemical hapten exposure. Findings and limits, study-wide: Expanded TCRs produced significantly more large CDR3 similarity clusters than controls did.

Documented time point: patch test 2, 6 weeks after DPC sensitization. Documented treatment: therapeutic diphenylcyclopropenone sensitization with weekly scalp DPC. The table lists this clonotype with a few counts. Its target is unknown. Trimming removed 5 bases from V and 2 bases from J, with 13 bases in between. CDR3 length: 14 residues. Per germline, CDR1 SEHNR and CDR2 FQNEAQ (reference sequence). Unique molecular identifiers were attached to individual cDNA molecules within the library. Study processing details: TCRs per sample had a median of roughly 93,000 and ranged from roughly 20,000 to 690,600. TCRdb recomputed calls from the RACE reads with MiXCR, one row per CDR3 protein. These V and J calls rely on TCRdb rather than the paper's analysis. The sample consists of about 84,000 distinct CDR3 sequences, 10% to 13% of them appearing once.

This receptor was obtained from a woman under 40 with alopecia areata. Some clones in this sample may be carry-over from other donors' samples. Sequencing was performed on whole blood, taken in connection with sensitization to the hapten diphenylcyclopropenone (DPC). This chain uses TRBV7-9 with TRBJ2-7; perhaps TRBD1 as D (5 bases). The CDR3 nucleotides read TGTGCCAGCAGCGCAACAGGAAACCCCTACGAGCAGTACTTC. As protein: CASSATGNPYEQYF.